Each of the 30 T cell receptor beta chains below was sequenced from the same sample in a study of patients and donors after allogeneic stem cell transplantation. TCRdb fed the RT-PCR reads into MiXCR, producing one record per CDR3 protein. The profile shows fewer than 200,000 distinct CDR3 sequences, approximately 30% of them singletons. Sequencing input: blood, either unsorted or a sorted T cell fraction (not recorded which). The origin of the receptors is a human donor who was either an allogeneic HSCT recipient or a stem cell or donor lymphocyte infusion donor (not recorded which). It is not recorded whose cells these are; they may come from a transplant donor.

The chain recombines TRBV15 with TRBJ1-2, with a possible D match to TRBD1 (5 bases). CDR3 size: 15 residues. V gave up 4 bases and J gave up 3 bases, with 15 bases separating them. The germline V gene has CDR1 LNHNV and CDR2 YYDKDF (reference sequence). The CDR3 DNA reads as TGTGCCACCAGCACGACGAAGACAGACTACTATGGCTACACCTTC. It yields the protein CATSTTKTDYYGYTF.

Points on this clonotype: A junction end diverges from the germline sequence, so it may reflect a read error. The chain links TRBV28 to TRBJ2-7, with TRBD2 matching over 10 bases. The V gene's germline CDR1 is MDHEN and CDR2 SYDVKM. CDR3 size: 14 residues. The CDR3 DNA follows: TGTGCCAGCAGGGCTCTAGCGGGAGTAATAGTCTGGCACTTC. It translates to CASRALAGVIVWHF.

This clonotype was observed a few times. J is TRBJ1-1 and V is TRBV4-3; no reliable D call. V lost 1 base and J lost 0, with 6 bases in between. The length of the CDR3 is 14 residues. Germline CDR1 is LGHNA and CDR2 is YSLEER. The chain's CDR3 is CASSQGALNTEAFF. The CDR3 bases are TGCGCCAGCAGCCAAGGAGCCCTGAACACTGAAGCTTTCTTT.

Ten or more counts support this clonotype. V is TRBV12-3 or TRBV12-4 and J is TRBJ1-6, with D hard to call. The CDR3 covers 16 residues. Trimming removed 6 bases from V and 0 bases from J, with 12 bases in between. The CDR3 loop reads CASRPTYSSYNSPLHF. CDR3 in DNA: TGTGCCAGCAGACCGACCTATAGCTCCTATAATTCACCCCTCCACTTT.

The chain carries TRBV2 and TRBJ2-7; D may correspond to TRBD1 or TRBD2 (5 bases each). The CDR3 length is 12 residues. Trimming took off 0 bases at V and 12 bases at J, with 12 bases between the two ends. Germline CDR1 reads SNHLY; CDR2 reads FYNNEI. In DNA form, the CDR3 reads TGTGCCAGCAGTGAAGCGCAGAAGGGACCGTACTTC. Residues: CASSEAQKGPYF.

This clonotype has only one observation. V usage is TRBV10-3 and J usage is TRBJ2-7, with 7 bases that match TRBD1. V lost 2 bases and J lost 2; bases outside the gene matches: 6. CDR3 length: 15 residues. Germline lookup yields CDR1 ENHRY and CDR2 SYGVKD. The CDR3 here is CAISEGTVSTYEQYF. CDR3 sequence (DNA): TGTGCCATCAGTGAGGGGACAGTTAGCACCTACGAGCAGTACTTC.

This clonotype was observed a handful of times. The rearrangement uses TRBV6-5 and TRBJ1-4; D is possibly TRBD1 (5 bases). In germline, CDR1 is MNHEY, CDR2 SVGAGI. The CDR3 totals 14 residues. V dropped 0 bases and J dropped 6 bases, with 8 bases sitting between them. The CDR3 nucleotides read TGTGCCAGCAGTTACTCGACAGAAGATGAAAAACTGTTTTTT. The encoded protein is CASSYSTEDEKLFF.

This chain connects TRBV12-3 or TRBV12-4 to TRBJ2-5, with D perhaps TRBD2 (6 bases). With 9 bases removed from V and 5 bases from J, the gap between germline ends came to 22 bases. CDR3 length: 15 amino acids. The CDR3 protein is CASGGSGGKAETQYF. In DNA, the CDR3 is TGTGCCAGTGGAGGGAGCGGCGGGAAGGCGGAGACCCAGTACTTC.

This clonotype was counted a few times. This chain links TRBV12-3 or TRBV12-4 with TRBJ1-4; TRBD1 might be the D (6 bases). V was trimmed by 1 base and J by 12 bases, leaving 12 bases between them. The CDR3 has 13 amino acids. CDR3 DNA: TGTGCCAGCAGTTTAGTGGGGGCTCGGCAACTGTTTTTT. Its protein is CASSLVGARQLFF.

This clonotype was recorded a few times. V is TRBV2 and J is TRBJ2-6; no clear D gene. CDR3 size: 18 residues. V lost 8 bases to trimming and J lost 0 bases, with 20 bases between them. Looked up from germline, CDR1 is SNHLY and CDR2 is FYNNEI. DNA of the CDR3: TGTGCCAGCCCAAGGGTGGGTGCCTCAAACTCTGGGGCCAACGTCCTGACTTTC. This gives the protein CASPRVGASNSGANVLTF.

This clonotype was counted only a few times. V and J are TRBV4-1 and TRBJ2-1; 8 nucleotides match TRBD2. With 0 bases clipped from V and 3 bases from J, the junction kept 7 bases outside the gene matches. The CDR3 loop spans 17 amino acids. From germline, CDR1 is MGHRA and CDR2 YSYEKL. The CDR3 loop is CASSQDSRAGGYNEQFF. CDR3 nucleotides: TGCGCCAGCAGCCAAGATTCGCGGGCGGGAGGCTACAATGAGCAGTTCTTC.

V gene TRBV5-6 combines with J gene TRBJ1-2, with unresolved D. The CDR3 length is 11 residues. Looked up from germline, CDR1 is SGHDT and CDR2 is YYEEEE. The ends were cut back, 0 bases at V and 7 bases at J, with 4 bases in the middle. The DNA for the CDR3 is TGTGCCAGCAGCTTGGGGTTTGGCTACACCTTC. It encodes CASSLGFGYTF.

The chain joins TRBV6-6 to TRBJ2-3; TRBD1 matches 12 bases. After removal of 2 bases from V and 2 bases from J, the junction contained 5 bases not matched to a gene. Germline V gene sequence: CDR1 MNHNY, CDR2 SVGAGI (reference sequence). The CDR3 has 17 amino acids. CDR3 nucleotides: TGTGCCAGCAGTTACCCGGGACAGGGGGCTTACACAGATACGCAGTATTTT. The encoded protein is CASSYPGQGAYTDTQYF.

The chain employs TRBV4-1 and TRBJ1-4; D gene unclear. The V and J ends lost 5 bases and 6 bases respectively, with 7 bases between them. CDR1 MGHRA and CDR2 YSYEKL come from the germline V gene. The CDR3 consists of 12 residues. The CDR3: CASSSLDEKLFF. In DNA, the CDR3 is TGCGCCAGCAGCTCATTAGATGAAAAACTGTTTTTT.

The CDR3 DNA reads TGTGCCAGCAGCGACATAAGCGGGAGGGCCTACAATGAGCAGTTCTTC. It yields the protein CASSDISGRAYNEQFF. The chain employs TRBV9 and TRBJ2-1; 10 bases are shared with TRBD2. The V gene's germline CDR1 is SGDLS and CDR2 YYNGEE. CDR3 length: 16 amino acids. V shed 3 bases, J shed 2 bases, and the junction held 5 bases outside the gene matches.

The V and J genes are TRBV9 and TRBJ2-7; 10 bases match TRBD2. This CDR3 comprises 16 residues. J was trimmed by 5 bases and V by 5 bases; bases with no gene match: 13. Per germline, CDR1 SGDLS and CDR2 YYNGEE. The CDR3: CASSPWSGRAFDEQYF. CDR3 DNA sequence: TGTGCCAGCAGTCCTTGGAGCGGGAGGGCCTTCGACGAGCAGTACTTC.

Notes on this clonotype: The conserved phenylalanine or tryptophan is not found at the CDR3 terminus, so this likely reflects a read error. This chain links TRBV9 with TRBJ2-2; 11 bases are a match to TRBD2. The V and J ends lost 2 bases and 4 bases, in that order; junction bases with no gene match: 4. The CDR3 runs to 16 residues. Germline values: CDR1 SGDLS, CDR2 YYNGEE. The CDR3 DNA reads TGTGCCAGCAGCGTCAATAGCGGGAGGGCCACCGGGGAGCTGTTTCTT. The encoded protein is CASSVNSGRATGELFL.

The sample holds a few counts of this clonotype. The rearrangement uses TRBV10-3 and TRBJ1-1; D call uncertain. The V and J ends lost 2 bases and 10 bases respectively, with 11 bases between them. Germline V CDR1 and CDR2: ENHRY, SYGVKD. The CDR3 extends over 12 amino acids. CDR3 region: CAISETVKGAFF. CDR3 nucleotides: TGTGCCATCAGTGAGACAGTCAAAGGAGCTTTCTTT.

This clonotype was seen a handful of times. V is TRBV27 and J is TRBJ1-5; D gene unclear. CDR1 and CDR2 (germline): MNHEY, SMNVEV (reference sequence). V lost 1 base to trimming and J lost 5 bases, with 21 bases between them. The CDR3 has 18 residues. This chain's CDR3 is CASSLFPPGLSFDQPQHF. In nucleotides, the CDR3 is TGTGCCAGCAGTTTATTCCCTCCGGGCCTCTCTTTCGATCAGCCCCAGCATTTT.

The CDR3 DNA sequence: TGTGCCATCAGTGGTGGCAGGGAGGCGAAAGAGCAGTACTTC. Amino acid sequence: CAISGGREAKEQYF. The J gene is TRBJ2-7, the V gene TRBV10-3; D is perhaps TRBD2 (6 bases). The CDR3 runs 14 residues. Trimming stripped 4 bases from V and 7 bases from J, with 17 bases between. The germline V gene encodes CDR1 ENHRY and CDR2 SYGVKD.

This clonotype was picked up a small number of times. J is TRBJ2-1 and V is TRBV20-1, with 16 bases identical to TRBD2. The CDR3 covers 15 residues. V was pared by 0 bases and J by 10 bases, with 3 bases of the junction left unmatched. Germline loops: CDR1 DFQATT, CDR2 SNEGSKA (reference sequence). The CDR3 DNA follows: TGCAGTGCTAGAGAGGGACTAGCGGGAGGGCCGGAGCAGTTCTTC. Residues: CSAREGLAGGPEQFF.

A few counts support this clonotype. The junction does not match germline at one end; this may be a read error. DNA for the CDR3: TGTGCTAGCAGCTTAACCCCCCTGGGACAGGGGTCCTACGAGCAGTACTTC. This gives the protein CASSLTPLGQGSYEQYF. The chain joins TRBV7-7 to TRBJ2-7, with 10 positions matching TRBD1. This CDR3 is 17 amino acids long. CDR1 and CDR2 (germline): SSHAT, FNYEAQ (reference sequence).

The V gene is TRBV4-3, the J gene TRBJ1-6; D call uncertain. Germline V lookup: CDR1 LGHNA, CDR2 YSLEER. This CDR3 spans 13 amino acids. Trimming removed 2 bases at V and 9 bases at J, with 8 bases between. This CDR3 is CASSQWSASPLHF. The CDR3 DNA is TGCGCCAGCAGCCAATGGTCGGCTTCACCCCTCCACTTT.

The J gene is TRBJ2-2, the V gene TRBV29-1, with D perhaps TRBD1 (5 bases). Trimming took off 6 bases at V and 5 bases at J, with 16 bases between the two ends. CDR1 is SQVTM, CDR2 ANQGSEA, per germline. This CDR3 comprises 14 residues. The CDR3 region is CSVDPRRDTGELFF. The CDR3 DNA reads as TGCAGCGTCGACCCGCGCAGGGATACCGGGGAGCTGTTTTTT.

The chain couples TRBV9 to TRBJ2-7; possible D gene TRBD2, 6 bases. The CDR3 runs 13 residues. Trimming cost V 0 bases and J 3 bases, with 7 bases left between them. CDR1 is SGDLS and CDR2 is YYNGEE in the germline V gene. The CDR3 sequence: CASSVGDFYEQYF. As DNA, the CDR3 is TGTGCCAGCAGCGTAGGGGACTTCTACGAGCAGTACTTC.

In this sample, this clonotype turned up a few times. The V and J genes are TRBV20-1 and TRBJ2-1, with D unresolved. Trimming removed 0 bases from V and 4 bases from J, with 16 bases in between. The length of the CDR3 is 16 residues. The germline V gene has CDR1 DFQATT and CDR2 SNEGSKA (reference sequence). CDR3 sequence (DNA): TGCAGTGCTAGAGACCCGGCTCTGCACGCGTACAATGAGCAGTTCTTC. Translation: CSARDPALHAYNEQFF.

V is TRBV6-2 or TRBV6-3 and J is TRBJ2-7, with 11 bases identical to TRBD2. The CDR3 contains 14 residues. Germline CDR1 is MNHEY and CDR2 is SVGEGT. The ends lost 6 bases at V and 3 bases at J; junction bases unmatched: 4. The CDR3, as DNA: TGTGCCAGCAGCGTACTAGCGGGAGTCTACGAGCAGTACTTC. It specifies CASSVLAGVYEQYF.

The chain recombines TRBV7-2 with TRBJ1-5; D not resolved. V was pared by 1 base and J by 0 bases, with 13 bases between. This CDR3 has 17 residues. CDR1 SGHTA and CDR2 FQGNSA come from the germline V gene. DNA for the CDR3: TGTGCCAGCAGCTTAGGGGTCTATGGCGCTAGCAATCAGCCCCAGCATTTT. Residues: CASSLGVYGASNQPQHF.

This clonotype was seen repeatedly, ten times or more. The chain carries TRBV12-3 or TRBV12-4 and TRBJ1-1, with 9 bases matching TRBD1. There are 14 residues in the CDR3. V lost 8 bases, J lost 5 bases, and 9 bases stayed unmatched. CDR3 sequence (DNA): TGTGCCAGCCTTGCGGGGACAGGGCGAACTGAAGCTTTCTTT. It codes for CASLAGTGRTEAFF.

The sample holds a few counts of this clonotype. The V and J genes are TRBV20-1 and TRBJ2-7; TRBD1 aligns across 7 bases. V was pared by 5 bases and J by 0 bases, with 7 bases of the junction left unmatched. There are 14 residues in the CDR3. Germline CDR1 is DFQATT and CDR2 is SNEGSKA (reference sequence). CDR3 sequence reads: CSALGQASSYEQYF. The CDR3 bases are TGCAGTGCTCTCGGACAGGCGAGCTCCTACGAGCAGTACTTC.